The T cell receptor beta chain described here comes from a study of shared T cell receptors in the human thymus. The germline V gene has CDR1 LGHNT and CDR2 FRNRAP. The CDR3 runs to 16 residues. The V end lost 6 bases, the J end lost 4 bases, and 19 bases lay between the germline ends. TCRdb's copy holds only in-frame clones and misses some; the assay was immunoSEQ multiplex PCR. Of about 380,000 clones in the sample, roughly 94% are singletons; the top ten hold 0.015% to 0.02%. Input material: thymocytes. This TCR came from a human donor. This rearrangement joins TRBV12-5 to TRBJ2-1; possibly TRBD1 or TRBD2 for D (5 bases each). CDR3 loop: CASGTLGTLPYNEQFF. The CDR3 nucleotides are TGTGCTAGTGGCACCCTCGGGACCCTCCCATACAATGAGCAGTTCTTC.